The entry below describes one T cell receptor (beta chain). This clonotype was detected a few times. Its antigen is still unknown. Qualities for individual bases were not recorded, and no much larger clone is one base off. The donors were around 39 Caucasian individuals from Russia, aged 6 to 90 years, who were systemically healthy. Around 10 milliliters of peripheral blood were drawn from each donor into EDTA-treated Vacutainer tubes. PBMCs were isolated by Ficoll-Paque density-gradient centrifugation, with at least 6 million obtained per sample. Total RNA, at least 5 micrograms per sample, was extracted from PBMCs with Trizol reagent. The percentages of naive CD45RAhigh/CD27high T cells were determined by flow cytometry on a PBMC aliquot from every donor. These data are taken from a study of blood T cells in healthy people across ages (dated by TCRdb to between 2015 and 2016). Notes on the research overall: In model experiments, template switching captured about one uniquely barcoded TCR beta cDNA molecule for every two T cells. Age-related changes in TCR beta repertoire diversity were measured in the study by deep sequencing normalized with unique cDNA molecular identifiers. Two additional independent replicas of 1 million unique cDNA reads from the same blood draw were analyzed for two donors (one aged 18 to 30 and one aged 80 or older). Four age groups were formed from the donors: young (average 16 years), middle-aged (more than 35), aged (62) and long-lived (around 82). To avoid experimental bias, donors of different ages were randomly spread across the sequencing lanes.

Libraries were built with 5' RACE. TCRdb records Illumina HiSeq 2500 as the sequencer. A second PCR of roughly 7 to 11 cycles was run with a J-beta primer mix and a sample-barcoded 5' primer. Each TCR beta cDNA molecule received a unique molecular identifier from a template-switch 5' adaptor carrying 12 random nucleotides. At least 3 million CDR3-containing paired-end reads were obtained from each sample. First-strand cDNA was synthesized from all RNA with the Mint cDNA synthesis kit, primed by a TRBC-specific oligonucleotide. After uracil-DNA glycosylase treatment, a first 18-cycle PCR used universal primers M1SS and BC2_uni_R on all cDNA. Processing in the source paper ran as follows. For normalization, 1 million high-quality reads, each with a distinct molecular identifier, were randomly selected from each sample. Instead of being binned into consensus sequences, reads with shared molecular identifiers were discarded. MiTCR, run with a Q25 quality threshold and the strictest error-elimination algorithm, handled CDR3 identification, clonotype clustering and error correction. A nonparametric unseen species model with Euler transformation was used to estimate lower-bound total TCR beta diversity. TCRdb handled the public reads itself, with Q25 trimming in fastp and clone calling in MiXCR, and kept productive beta chains. Each record represents a unique CDR3 protein, reported with the most common genes and DNA among its rows. These V and J calls originate from TCRdb's pipeline instead of the authors' own analysis. The sample table contains about 1.5 million distinct CDR3 sequences; only one count was recorded for 40% to 45% of them. In total, the top ten clones hold 4% of the sample.

What the work shows at the level of the full study, not this receptor alone: Estimates of total diversity from one million sequenced T cells were regarded as lower bounds and underestimates. As age increased, observed TCR beta diversity per million T cells dropped in a roughly linear way, and a significant reduction was already evident by age 40. Because donor CMV infection status was unknown, age-related changes in expanded clonotypes were potentially confounded. Since profiling was done on bulk unsorted PBMCs, naive and antigen-experienced compartments could not be conclusively compared. There was a strong correlation between observed TCR beta diversity and the percentage of naive T cells measured by flow cytometry. Compared with the aged group, more naive CD4+ T cells, fewer expanded clones and increased TCR diversity were shown by the long-lived group, suggesting age selection.

The CDR3 runs 14 amino acids, cysteine and phenylalanine included. The CDR3 DNA has 42 bases and is translated from base 1. V lost 0 bases and J lost 9 bases; the stretch between them is 12 bases long. CDR1 LGHDT and CDR2 YNNKEL are derived from the germline V gene (reference sequence). The specimen sequenced was blood. The chain joins TRBV3-1 to TRBJ2-1; confidence is insufficient to name the D gene. The clonotype was recovered from a woman in her late teens or twenties in good health. The DNA is as follows: TGTGCCAGCAGCCAAGATGGTATGGCGGTTGAGCAGTTCTTC. This codes for CASSQDGMAVEQFF.